The source of this TCR beta chain is a study of blood T cells in healthy people across ages. Germline V gene sequence: CDR1 MGHDK, CDR2 SYGVNS. CDR3 length equals 13 residues. The V and J ends lost 1 base and 6 bases respectively, with 7 bases between them. A second PCR, run for roughly 6 to 11 cycles, used a sample-barcoded 5' primer plus a J-beta primer mix. TCRdb re-called the 5' RACE reads with MiXCR, one entry per CDR3 protein. The table includes approximately 770,000 distinct CDR3 sequences, 58% detected once. Sequenced material: blood. The clonotype was recovered from a man under 40 in good health. This rearrangement joins TRBV25-1 to TRBJ1-5, with D uncertain. The CDR3 sequence is CASSESFGQPQHF. The DNA of the CDR3 is TGTGCCAGCAGTGAATCCTTCGGTCAGCCCCAGCATTTT.